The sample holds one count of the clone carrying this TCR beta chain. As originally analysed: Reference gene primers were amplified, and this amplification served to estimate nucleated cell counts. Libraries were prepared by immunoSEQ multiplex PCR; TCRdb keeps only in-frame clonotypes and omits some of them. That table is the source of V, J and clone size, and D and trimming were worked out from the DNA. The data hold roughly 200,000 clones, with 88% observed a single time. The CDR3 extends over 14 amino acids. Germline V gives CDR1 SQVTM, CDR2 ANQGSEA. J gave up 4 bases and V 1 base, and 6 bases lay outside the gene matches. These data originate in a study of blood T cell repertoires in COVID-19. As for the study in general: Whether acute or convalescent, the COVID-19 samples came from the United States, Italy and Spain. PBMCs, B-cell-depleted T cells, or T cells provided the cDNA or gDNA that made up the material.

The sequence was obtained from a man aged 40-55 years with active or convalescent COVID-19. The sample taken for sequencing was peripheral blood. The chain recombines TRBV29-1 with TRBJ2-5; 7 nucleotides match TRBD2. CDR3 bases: TGCAGCGTTGAAGGCGGGAGCCACGGAGAGACCCAGTACTTC. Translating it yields CSVEGGSHGETQYF.